Sequencing of this TCR beta chain was carried out in a study of blood T cell repertoires in COVID-19 (dated by TCRdb to about 2020). Turning to the overall study: Collaborator samples came from the United States, Italy and Spain and covered acute and convalescent phases of COVID-19. The material from the prospective study consisted of cDNA or gDNA derived from T cells, B-cell-depleted T cells, or PBMCs. The dataset comprised deeply sampled blood TCRbeta repertoires from subjects exposed to, actively infected with, or recovered from COVID-19. The repertoires were released in a freely available public database meant as a resource for research on the immune response to SARS-CoV-2. Samples were obtained from the ongoing ImmuneRACE study (first 160 participants) and from over 1,000 subjects provided by 6 global collaborators. The sample metadata nearly always contained a de-identified subject ID, COVID-19 status, age in years and sex. HLA class I and class II types, where available, came from metadata supplied by the sample provider rather than from assay-based typing.

TCRbeta CDR3 regions were amplified from genomic DNA using the immunoSEQ Assay, a bias-controlled multiplex PCR. Concerning the study's data processing: Nucleated cell counts per sample were estimated from amplification of reference gene primers within the assay. To quantify the absolute abundance of each unique TCRbeta CDR3 rearrangement, sequence reads were collapsed and filtered. For each sample, productive Simpson clonality was calculated as the square root of Simpson's diversity index across productive rearrangements. This is the immuneACCESS table as TCRdb keeps it, with only in-frame sequences that have V and J called. A part of the clones is gone; compared with another copy, unresolved V genes explain less than half, and the rest is unexplained. V, J and clone size reflect that table, while D and trimming were determined from the DNA. The sample table contains 120,000 to 150,000 clones; only one count was recorded for 84% of them. The top ten clonotypes cover 5% to 7% of the sample.

As concerns this clone: It lacks a known antigen. Base qualities are not at hand, and no much larger clone is one base apart.

Enrolling through a virtual design, the prospective study's participants ranged in age from about 18 to 100 years and lived across 24 United States geographic areas. In the prospective study, participants were assigned to cohorts based on the clinical history participants reported in a screening survey and a study questionnaire. Exposed participants had been in contact, within 2 weeks of entering the study, with a person who had a PCR-confirmed or clinician-diagnosed case of COVID-19. Each participant in the prospective study had whole blood, serum and a nasopharyngeal or oropharyngeal swab collected by mobile phlebotomists. Additional blood draws and questionnaires over an approximately two-month period could optionally be provided by prospective study participants. Prospective study blood samples were shipped either frozen or at room temperature before DNA extraction. Summary of the overall study and its limitations: The quantity of clinical and demographic metadata differed by source and by participant and was supplied without curation.

V and J are trimmed by 8 bases and 2 bases, and the gene matches miss 10 bases of the junction. Sequences MNHEY (CDR1) and SMNVEV (CDR2) are obtained from the germline V gene (reference sequence). The CDR3 runs 15 residues from the cysteine to the phenylalanine. This entry keeps only the CDR3 DNA: 45 bases, framed from base 1. This chain joins TRBV27 to TRBJ2-3, and 7 junctional nucleotides match TRBD2. Source material: PBMCs or T cells enriched from blood (not recorded which). The source is a woman aged 50 to 65 who had been exposed to COVID-19. In nucleotides, the sequence is TGTGCCAGCCCCCCGGGGACTACTCTCACAGATACGCAGTATTTT. This yields the protein CASPPGTTLTDTQYF.